The entry below gives a single T cell receptor (beta chain) sequence along with its context. This record belongs to a study of control samples from healthy donors and cancer patients. Measured with immunoSEQ multiplex PCR; TCRdb has only the in-frame clones, and not every one. The sample lists under 150,000 clones, approximately 90% occurring once. Trimming cost V 2 bases and J 8 bases, with 3 bases left between them. Germline lookup yields CDR1 MNHNS and CDR2 SASEGT. This CDR3 has 11 residues. The origin of this receptor is a woman aged 45-65 years with colorectal cancer. Sequencing was done on a sample of PBMCs. The rearrangement links TRBV6-1 to TRBJ1-4; no clear D. CDR3 region: CASSELEKLFF. CDR3 sequence (DNA): TGTGCCAGCAGTGAACTGGAAAAACTGTTTTTT.